One sample yielded the 8 T cell receptor beta chains listed below, sequenced in a study of blood T cell repertoires in COVID-19. Some clones are missing from TCRdb's copy, which holds only in-frame ones; the method was immunoSEQ multiplex PCR. The sample has tens of thousands of clones, 80% to 95% seen once. The material sequenced was peripheral blood. All receptors come from a man aged 50-60 years with acute or convalescent COVID-19.

The J gene is TRBJ2-3, the V gene TRBV10-1; D may be TRBD2 (6 bases). The V end lost 0 bases, the J end lost 1 base, and 11 bases lay between the germline ends. CDR3 length: 16 residues. Germline CDR1 and CDR2: WNHNN and SYGVQD (reference sequence). CDR3: CASSESRSGGTDTQYF. In DNA, the CDR3 is TGCGCCAGCAGTGAGTCGAGATCGGGAGGCACAGATACGCAGTATTTT.

This clone occurred once. The gene calls are TRBV18 and TRBJ1-1; 7 bases agree with TRBD1. V shed 4 bases and J 1 base; nucleotides not matched to a gene: 6. Germline V lookup: CDR1 KGHSH, CDR2 LQKENI. The CDR3 is made up of 15 amino acids. CDR3 nucleotide sequence: TGTGCCAGCTCACTTCAGGGGGGTACGAACACTGAAGCTTTCTTT. As protein: CASSLQGGTNTEAFF.

The rearrangement links TRBV2 to TRBJ1-6; 7 bases agree with TRBD1. V dropped 6 bases and J dropped 6; count of bases not matched to a gene: 8. This CDR3 has 15 residues. CDR1 and CDR2 (germline): SNHLY, FYNNEI. The CDR3 DNA follows: TGTGCCAGCAGAGCGACAGGGATTTTTAATTCACCCCTCCACTTT. This translates into CASRATGIFNSPLHF.

The V and J genes are TRBV15 and TRBJ1-1; TRBD1 aligns across 8 bases. After removal of 5 bases from V and 9 bases from J, the junction contained 5 bases not matched to a gene. CDR1 is LNHNV and CDR2 is YYDKDF in the germline V gene (reference sequence). The length of the CDR3 is 12 residues. CDR3 amino acids: CATSERDRQAFF. CDR3 DNA sequence: TGTGCCACCAGCGAACGGGACAGGCAAGCTTTCTTT. The full variable domain, rest sourced from reference TRBV15 and TRBJ1-1, is DAMVIQNPRYQVTQFGKPVTLSCSQTLNHNVMYWYQQKSSQAPKLLFHYYDKDFNNEADTPDNFQSRRPNTSFCFLDIRSPGLGDTAMYLCATSERDRQAFFGQGTRLTVV.

V usage is TRBV2 and J usage is TRBJ2-2; 8 bases fit TRBD2. CDR1 and CDR2 from the germline V gene are SNHLY and FYNNEI. This CDR3 contains 14 residues. V shed 4 bases and J 4 bases; nucleotides not matched to a gene: 2. The CDR3: CASSVGGGTGELFF. The CDR3 coding sequence is TGTGCCAGCAGTGTCGGGGGGGGCACCGGGGAGCTGTTTTTT.

The rearrangement uses TRBV5-8 and TRBJ2-7, with D possibly being TRBD1 (5 bases). CDR1 is SGHTS, CDR2 YDEGEE, per germline. CDR3 length: 15 residues. V lost 0 bases and J lost 0, with 10 bases in between. CDR3 bases: TGTGCCAGCAGCTTGGCAGGGTGGGGCTCCTACGAGCAGTACTTC. It specifies CASSLAGWGSYEQYF.

The DNA for the CDR3 is TGCGCCAGCAGCTTGGAAGGAGCTCGCTATAATTCACCCCTCCACTTT. This gives the protein CASSLEGARYNSPLHF. The V call is TRBV5-1, the J call TRBJ1-6; D uncertain. Per germline, CDR1 SGHRS and CDR2 YFSETQ. V lost 0 bases to trimming and J lost 3 bases, with 10 bases between them. CDR3 length: 16 residues.

The gene calls are TRBV18 and TRBJ2-7; no clear D. Deletions cut 4 bases from V and 0 bases from J, with 4 bases between. The germline gives CDR1 KGHSH, CDR2 LQKENI. The CDR3 is 12 amino acids. In nucleotides, the CDR3 is TGTGCCAGCTCACTAATCTCCTACGAGCAGTACTTC. This sequence encodes CASSLISYEQYF.